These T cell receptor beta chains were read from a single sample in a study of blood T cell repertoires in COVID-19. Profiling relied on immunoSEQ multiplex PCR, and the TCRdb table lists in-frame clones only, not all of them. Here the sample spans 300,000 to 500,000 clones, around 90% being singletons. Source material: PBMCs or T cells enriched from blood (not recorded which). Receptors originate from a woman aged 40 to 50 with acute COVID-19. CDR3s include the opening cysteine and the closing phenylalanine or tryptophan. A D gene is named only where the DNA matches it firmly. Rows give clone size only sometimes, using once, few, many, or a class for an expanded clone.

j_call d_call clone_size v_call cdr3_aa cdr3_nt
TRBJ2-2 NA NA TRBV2 CASRLQGELFF TGTGCCAGCAGATTACAGGGGGAGCTGTTTTTT
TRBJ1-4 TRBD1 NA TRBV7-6 CASSLPGQTSPTNEKLFF TGTGCCAGCAGCTTACCGGGACAGACTTCTCCAACTAATGAAAAACTGTTTTTT
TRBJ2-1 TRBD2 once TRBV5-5 CASSLLLAGGRKNEQFF TGTGCCAGCAGCTTGCTATTAGCGGGGGGTCGGAAAAATGAGCAGTTCTTC
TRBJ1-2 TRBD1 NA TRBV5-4 CASSAQGTSYGYTF TGTGCCAGCAGCGCACAGGGGACGAGCTATGGCTACACCTTC
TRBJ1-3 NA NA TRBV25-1 CASSEPTSGNTIYF TGTGCCAGCAGTGAGCCTACCTCTGGAAACACCATATATTTT
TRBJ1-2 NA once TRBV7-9 CASSSARLGVGGYTF TGTGCCAGCAGCTCAGCCCGGCTAGGGGTAGGGGGCTACACCTTC
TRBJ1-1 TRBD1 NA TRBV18 CASSAGGFTEAFF TGTGCCAGCTCGGCAGGGGGTTTCACTGAAGCTTTCTTT
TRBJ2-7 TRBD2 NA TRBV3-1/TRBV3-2 CATTSGGYEQYF TGTGCCACCACTAGCGGGGGGTACGAGCAGTACTTC
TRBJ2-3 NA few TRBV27 CASSLGGSTDTQYF TGTGCCAGCAGTTTAGGGGGGTCCACAGATACGCAGTATTTT
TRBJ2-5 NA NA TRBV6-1 CASSEGGGRGQETQYF TGTGCCAGCAGTGAAGGGGGGGGCAGGGGCCAAGAGACCCAGTACTTC
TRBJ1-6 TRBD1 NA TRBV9 CASSVGQGDSPLHF TGTGCCAGCAGTGTGGGACAGGGCGATTCACCCCTCCACTTT
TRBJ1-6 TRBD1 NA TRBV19 CASSIGSDRGSYNSPLHF TGTGCCAGTAGTATAGGATCGGACAGGGGTTCCTATAATTCACCCCTCCACTTT
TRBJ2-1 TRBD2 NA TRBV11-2 CASSLGGGPGPYNEQFF TGTGCCAGCAGCTTAGGGGGGGGACCAGGACCCTACAATGAGCAGTTCTTC